This T cell receptor (beta chain) was observed in a study of vaccination and CD4 T cells after COVID-19. Study details: Participants were given two doses of BNT162b2 or mRNA-1273 vaccine. Study results and limitations: The appearance of a median approximately 85% of reactive clones in convalescent patients occurred only post-vaccination.

This clonotype was picked up a small number of times. The antigen remains undetermined. Cultured CD4+ T-cell DNA underwent Oncomine TCR Beta short-read sequencing. TCRdb processed the PCR reads anew with MiXCR; each CDR3 protein has one entry. The sample shows about 19,000 distinct CDR3 sequences, 56% of them seen only once. Between the trimmed V and J ends, which lost 0 bases and 8 bases, there was a span of 7 bases. Germline V gene lookup returns CDR1 MNHEY and CDR2 SVGAGI. The CDR3 sequence is 12 residues long. This sample's treatment: roughly 11-day PBMC culture with coronavirus spike peptide pools or control peptides (ViraFEST assay).

The gene calls are TRBV6-5 and TRBJ1-1; D is unclear. Material for sequencing was CD4+ T cells from blood, cultured in vitro. The receptor was derived from a human donor who had recovered from COVID-19. The CDR3 loop reads CASSYSLGEAFF. The CDR3 region has the DNA TGTGCCAGCAGTTACTCGTTGGGAGAAGCTTTCTTT.